This is a list of T cell receptor beta chains from one sample in a study of blood T cells in healthy people across ages. A single record per CDR3 protein comes from TCRdb applying MiXCR to the 5' RACE reads. Altogether hundreds of thousands of distinct CDR3 sequences are present, 29% being singletons, with the ten largest covering 17%. The sequenced material came from blood. These TCRs come from a woman at least 80 years old in good health. Both conserved end residues are part of each CDR3. The D gene is left open where the match is weak. Where a row states a size, it is once, few, many or the class of an expanded clone; other rows omit it.

j_call v_call clone_size d_call cdr3_nt cdr3_aa
TRBJ2-5 TRBV4-2 many - TGTGCCAGCAGCCAGTCCTGGGGGGAGACCCAGTACTTC CASSQSWGETQYF
TRBJ2-5 TRBV27 - TRBD2 TGTGCCAGCCTCGGACTAGCGGGGGGTCAAGAGACCCAGTACTTC CASLGLAGGQETQYF
TRBJ1-2 TRBV7-2 many - TGTGCCAGCAGCTTAGTCTCAGCTAACTATGGCTACACCTTC CASSLVSANYGYTF
TRBJ2-1 TRBV4-3 - - TGCGCCAGCAGCCAGGGTACCGGACGGGCTGAATATGAGCAGTTCTTC CASSQGTGRAEYEQFF
TRBJ2-7 TRBV7-2 few TRBD2 TGTGCCAGCAGCTCGCGGGGGGGAGGCTACAATGAGCAGTACTTC CASSSRGGGYNEQYF
TRBJ2-1 TRBV20-1 many - TGCAGTGCTAGAGATAGAACAGGGTACAATGAGCAGTTCTTC CSARDRTGYNEQFF
TRBJ1-2 TRBV4-3 - - TGCGCCAGCAGCCAAGACCACCGTAACTATGGCTACACCTTC CASSQDHRNYGYTF
TRBJ2-3 TRBV20-1 - TRBD1 TGCAGTGTCCCGGGACAGGCCAGCACAGATACGCAGTATTTT CSVPGQASTDTQYF
TRBJ1-5 TRBV7-9 - TRBD1 TGTGCCAGCAGCTCCGTAGGGACAGGGCATCAGCCCCAGCATTTT CASSSVGTGHQPQHF
TRBJ1-1 TRBV18 many TRBD1 TGTGCCAGCGCCTCCGGGACAGGGAGCCTGAACACTGAAGCTTTCTTT CASASGTGSLNTEAFF
TRBJ2-1 TRBV4-3 many - TGCGCCAGCAGCCAAGATTGGTCAGGGACCGGGTGGGTCCGGGAGTACAATGAGCAGTTCTTC CASSQDWSGTGWVREYNEQFF
TRBJ1-1 TRBV10-3 many - TGTGCCATCGGCGGAATGAACACTGAAGCTTTCTTT CAIGGMNTEAFF
TRBJ2-3 TRBV6-2/TRBV6-3 few - TGTGCCAGCAGTCTTGCCCCCGGGGGCCGGGTCAGCACAGATACGCAGTATTTT CASSLAPGGRVSTDTQYF
TRBJ2-1 TRBV2 - TRBD2 TGTGCCAGCAGTGAACGGACTAGCTACAATGAGCAGTTCTTC CASSERTSYNEQFF
TRBJ2-1 TRBV29-1 - TRBD1 TGCAGTGCCAGACAGGGCTCCTACAATGAGCAGTTCTTC CSARQGSYNEQFF
TRBJ2-1 TRBV6-5 many - TGTGCCAGCAGTTACCGACCACCAGGGGCGGTTTACAATGAGCAGTTCTTC CASSYRPPGAVYNEQFF
TRBJ2-1 TRBV10-3 many - TGTGCCATCAGTGAGTCGGTCGAGAGGAGCTCCTACAATGAGCAGTTCTTC CAISESVERSSYNEQFF
TRBJ2-5 TRBV6-2/TRBV6-3 - - TGTGCCAGCAGTTACTCGTCGCGGGGCTTTCGAAGGAATGAGCAGTACTTC CASSYSSRGFRRNEQYF
TRBJ2-3 TRBV4-3 - - TGCGCCAGCAGCCAAGATGGGGGGGGCTGGACAGATACGCAGTATTTT CASSQDGGGWTDTQYF
TRBJ2-5 TRBV15 many - TGTGCCACCAGCAGACCGGGTTTCGGAGAGACCCAGTACTTC CATSRPGFGETQYF
TRBJ2-1 TRBV12-3/TRBV12-4 many TRBD1 TGTGCCAGCAGCTATGCAGACAGGGGGTTCGGTGAGCAGTTCTTC CASSYADRGFGEQFF
TRBJ2-3 TRBV7-2 few TRBD2 TGTGCCAGCAGCCCCCAACGGACTAGGGGCATAGATACGCAGTATTTT CASSPQRTRGIDTQYF
TRBJ2-3 TRBV27 many TRBD1 TGTGCCAGCAGTTTTACCGGGACAGGGGCAGATACGCAGTATTTT CASSFTGTGADTQYF
TRBJ2-5 TRBV6-2/TRBV6-3 many - TGTGCCAGCACCGCCAAGGCAAGAGAGACCCAGTACTTC CASTAKARETQYF